A single sample gave rise to the 26 T cell receptor beta chains below, sequenced in a study of T cell responses to AZD1222 COVID-19 vaccine. The table came from immunoSEQ multiplex PCR; TCRdb's copy has only in-frame clones and leaves some out. Of around 84,000 clones in the sample, just over 85% are singletons; the top ten hold 10%. Sequencing was performed on peripheral blood, taken on day 0 of MenACWY control vaccination. All receptors derive from an adult in good health.

With regard to this clone: Other DNA sequences in the same sample also yield this CDR3. This chain links TRBV6-5 with TRBJ1-2, with 7 nucleotides matching TRBD1. The CDR3 consists of 14 residues. Germline assignment: CDR1 MNHEY and CDR2 SVGAGI. The ends lost 6 bases at V and 2 bases at J; junction bases unmatched: 6. In DNA form, the CDR3 reads TGTGCCAGCAGAAACAGGGGAGAGAACTATGGCTACACCTTC. Protein sequence: CASRNRGENYGYTF.

This clone was seen only a few times. V and J are TRBV5-1 and TRBJ2-7; no reliable D call. The V and J ends lost 0 bases and 3 bases respectively, with 7 bases between them. The CDR3 sequence is 13 residues long. Looked up from germline, CDR1 is SGHRS and CDR2 is YFSETQ. In DNA form, the CDR3 reads TGCGCCAGCAGCTTGGATGGGGACTACGAGCAGTACTTC. Amino acids: CASSLDGDYEQYF.

The rearrangement joins TRBV4-1 to TRBJ2-2; TRBD2 agrees at 13 bases. The CDR3 spans 17 residues. CDR1 is MGHRA and CDR2 is YSYEKL in the germline V gene. After removal of 5 bases from V and 4 bases from J, the junction contained 7 bases not matched to a gene. The CDR3 DNA follows: TGCGCCAGCAGCAAAACTAGCGGGGGGGCCACCACCGGGGAGCTGTTTTTT. Protein product: CASSKTSGGATTGELFF.

The chain links TRBV11-3 to TRBJ1-1; a possible D gene is TRBD1 (5 bases). The germline gives CDR1 SGHNT, CDR2 YENEEA. The length of the CDR3 is 13 residues. V lost 5 bases, J lost 1 base, and 8 bases lay in between. The CDR3: CASSRQGNTEAFF. The CDR3 coding sequence is TGTGCCAGCAGCAGGCAGGGGAACACTGAAGCTTTCTTT.

The rearrangement uses TRBV19 and TRBJ2-2, with D maybe TRBD2 (5 bases). Germline-derived CDR1 and CDR2 are LNHDA and SQIVND (reference sequence). The CDR3 extends over 15 amino acids. V was clipped by 3 bases and J by 2 bases, with 10 bases between them. CDR3: CASSIPGINTGELFF. CDR3 in DNA: TGTGCCAGTAGTATCCCCGGGATCAACACCGGGGAGCTGTTTTTT.

This clone occurred a few times. The J gene is TRBJ2-1, the V gene TRBV7-9; the match to TRBD2 covers 9 bases. The length of the CDR3 is 18 residues. With 4 bases clipped from V and 5 bases from J, the junction kept 15 bases outside the gene matches. Per germline, CDR1 SEHNR and CDR2 FQNEAQ (reference sequence). Here the CDR3 reads CASSSLMAGGPLNNEQFF. CDR3 nucleotide sequence: TGTGCCAGCAGCTCCCTAATGGCGGGGGGGCCACTCAACAATGAGCAGTTCTTC.

The chain uses TRBV7-8 and TRBJ1-6; 8 bases align to TRBD1. CDR3 length: 16 residues. Germline assignment: CDR1 SGHVS and CDR2 FQNEAQ. The V segment lost 1 base and the J segment 7 bases; nucleotides outside the gene matches: 6. As DNA, the CDR3 is TGTGCCAGCAGCTTAGGGCAGGGGGCAGGGAATTCACCCCTCCACTTT. Protein sequence: CASSLGQGAGNSPLHF.

The chain has TRBV14 and TRBJ2-1; 7 bases align to TRBD2. The ends lost 4 bases at V and 2 bases at J; junction bases unmatched: 8. Per germline, CDR1 SGHDN and CDR2 FVKESK. This CDR3 region has 16 residues. Here the CDR3 DNA reads TGTGCCAGCAGCCGCCTGGGGGGGGAACCCTACAATGAGCAGTTCTTC. This encodes CASSRLGGEPYNEQFF.

The genes are TRBV6-5 and TRBJ1-2, with TRBD1 as a possible D gene (6 bases). The CDR3 extends over 15 amino acids. V was clipped by 2 bases and J by 0 bases, with 10 bases between them. Germline lookup yields CDR1 MNHEY and CDR2 SVGAGI. This chain's CDR3 is CASSYGGASNYGYTF. Written as DNA, the CDR3 is TGTGCCAGCAGTTACGGGGGGGCGTCTAACTATGGCTACACCTTC.

V is TRBV11-2 and J is TRBJ2-7, with TRBD1 identical over 8 bases. Germline V CDR1 and CDR2: SGHAT, FQNNGV. CDR3 size: 14 residues. The J segment lost 6 bases and the V segment lost 2 bases, leaving 6 bases of the junction unmatched. CDR3 nucleotides: TGTGCCAGCAGCTTACGTCCAGGGGGCAGCGAGCAGTACTTC. It specifies CASSLRPGGSEQYF.

The chain links TRBV9 to TRBJ2-5; 7 bases match TRBD2. J gave up 5 bases and V 0 bases, and 1 base lay outside the gene matches. The CDR3 covers 13 residues. CDR1 is SGDLS, CDR2 YYNGEE, per germline. The CDR3 sequence: CASSVEGGETQYF. The CDR3 DNA sequence: TGTGCCAGCAGCGTAGAGGGAGGGGAGACCCAGTACTTC.

J is TRBJ1-5 and V is TRBV30; D is uncertain. Per the germline V gene, CDR1 is GTSNPN and CDR2 is SVGIG (reference sequence). The CDR3 has 15 amino acids. The germline V and J ends were trimmed by 3 bases and 3 bases, with 15 bases remaining between them. CDR3: CAWSYGRRLNQPQHF. As DNA, the CDR3 is TGTGCCTGGAGCTATGGGCGAAGACTCAATCAGCCCCAGCATTTT.

The V gene is TRBV2, the J gene TRBJ1-5; D is uncertain. The CDR3 is 14 amino acids. The V gene lost 6 bases and the J gene lost 5 bases, with 14 bases spanning the gap. From germline, CDR1 is SNHLY and CDR2 FYNNEI. This chain's CDR3 is CASSPIRGDQPQHF. Written as DNA, the CDR3 is TGTGCCAGCAGCCCTATTCGCGGGGATCAGCCCCAGCATTTT.

This clone appeared a few times. The rearrangement uses TRBV4-1 and TRBJ2-3; D perhaps matches TRBD1 (5 bases). The CDR3 totals 14 residues. CDR1 and CDR2 from the germline V gene are MGHRA and YSYEKL. Trimming cost V 4 bases and J 3 bases, with 11 bases left between them. The CDR3 loop reads CASSLIRVTDTQYF. CDR3 nucleotide sequence: TGCGCCAGCAGCCTCATCAGGGTTACAGATACGCAGTATTTT.

The chain joins TRBV13 to TRBJ2-1, with TRBD1 identical over 8 bases. Germline trimming cut 5 bases from V and 3 bases from J; bases unmatched to any gene: 9. The CDR3 sequence is 16 residues long. Germline CDR1 is PRHDT and CDR2 is FYEKMQ (reference sequence). CDR3 sequence: CASSTNGQGLYNEQFF. CDR3 bases: TGTGCCAGCAGCACAAACGGACAGGGTCTCTACAATGAGCAGTTCTTC.

Only one count was recorded for this clone. The rearrangement joins TRBV7-7 to TRBJ2-1, with 11 bases lining up with TRBD2. The germline CDR1 and CDR2 sequences are SSHAT and FNYEAQ (reference sequence). CDR3 length equals 17 residues. Trimming cost V 6 bases and J 0 bases; bases outside gene matches: 7. The CDR3 protein is CASSYLAGGASYNEQFF. The CDR3 bases are TGTGCCAGCAGTTATTTAGCGGGGGGGGCCTCCTACAATGAGCAGTTCTTC.

The genes are TRBV6-5 and TRBJ1-3, with unresolved D. This CDR3 contains 11 residues. Trimming took 3 bases from V and 8 from J, leaving 5 bases between them. Per the germline V gene, CDR1 is MNHEY and CDR2 is SVGAGI. The CDR3: CASSYRDTIYF. CDR3 bases: TGTGCCAGCAGTTATAGGGACACCATATATTTT.

V gene TRBV7-2 combines with J gene TRBJ1-1; tentative D call: TRBD1 (6 bases). Germline V gene sequence: CDR1 SGHTA, CDR2 FQGNSA. V was cut by 5 bases and J by 5 bases, with 15 bases left in between. This CDR3 is built from 14 residues. As DNA, the CDR3 is TGTGCCAGCAGCCCTCTACAGGGTGGAACTGAAGCTTTCTTT. Encoded protein: CASSPLQGGTEAFF.

The V and J genes are TRBV10-3 and TRBJ1-1, with 9 bases identical to TRBD1. This CDR3 contains 15 residues. J was trimmed by 4 bases and V by 5 bases; bases with no gene match: 8. Per the germline V gene, CDR1 is ENHRY and CDR2 is SYGVKD. CDR3 nucleotide sequence: TGTGCCATCAGTACCCAGGGACAGGGAAGCACTGAAGCTTTCTTT. Translating gives CAISTQGQGSTEAFF.

The chain uses TRBV4-2 and TRBJ1-2; 7 nucleotides line up with TRBD1. V lost 0 bases to trimming and J lost 4 bases; unmatched junction nucleotides: 8. This CDR3 has 16 residues. Germline V gives CDR1 LGHNA, CDR2 YNFKEQ. The CDR3 coding sequence is TGTGCCAGCAGCCAAGATTGGGAGGGGGCGGGCTATGGCTACACCTTC. Protein product: CASSQDWEGAGYGYTF.

The chain carries TRBV5-1 and TRBJ1-3; the D is unclear. CDR3 size: 11 residues. Germline-derived CDR1 and CDR2 are SGHRS and YFSETQ. Trimming removed 0 bases from V and 7 bases from J, with 2 bases in between. CDR3 loop: CASSLANTIYF. CDR3 nucleotides: TGCGCCAGCAGCTTGGCGAACACCATATATTTT.

Written as DNA, the CDR3 is TGTGCCGGAACTAGCGGGGGGGCCGTTCGTGAGCAGTTCTTC. This codes for CAGTSGGAVREQFF. The chain joins TRBV6-5 to TRBJ2-1; 13 bases are shared with TRBD2. Trimming at V came to 11 bases and at J to 9 bases, leaving 10 bases not matched to a gene. The germline gives CDR1 MNHEY, CDR2 SVGAGI. This CDR3 has 14 amino acids.

The chain couples TRBV5-1 to TRBJ2-7; maybe TRBD1 (5 bases). The CDR3 is 14 amino acids. V shed 2 bases and J shed 0 bases, with 9 bases lying between them. Germline V lookup: CDR1 SGHRS, CDR2 YFSETQ. The DNA of the CDR3 is TGCGCCAGCAGCTTCGACAGTACCTCCTACGAGCAGTACTTC. Translation gives CASSFDSTSYEQYF.

The chain uses TRBV15 and TRBJ1-2; D call uncertain. From germline, CDR1 is LNHNV and CDR2 YYDKDF (reference sequence). V lost 0 bases and J lost 4, with 9 bases in between. The CDR3 extends over 14 amino acids. Here the CDR3 reads CATSRDQTFYGYTF. DNA of the CDR3: TGTGCCACCAGCAGAGATCAGACTTTCTATGGCTACACCTTC.

The chain recombines TRBV28 with TRBJ1-4; D perhaps matches TRBD1 (6 bases). The germline V gene has CDR1 MDHEN and CDR2 SYDVKM. Trimming took 1 base from V and 3 from J, leaving 18 bases between them. The CDR3 consists of 18 residues. The DNA of the CDR3 is TGTGCCAGCAGTTTATTTTCGACAGGCTGGGGGCCTAATGAAAAACTGTTTTTT. This gives the protein CASSLFSTGWGPNEKLFF.

Remarks on this clone: Within the sample, other DNA sequences also encode this same CDR3. The chain combines TRBV28 with TRBJ2-5; D is tentatively TRBD1 or TRBD2 (6 bases each). Trimming pared 3 bases from V and 5 bases from J, leaving 13 bases between. The CDR3 has 14 residues. Germline V CDR1 and CDR2: MDHEN, SYDVKM. The CDR3 DNA follows: TGTGCCAGCAGTTTGCAGGTAGGGGGGGAGACCCAGTACTTC. This sequence encodes CASSLQVGGETQYF.